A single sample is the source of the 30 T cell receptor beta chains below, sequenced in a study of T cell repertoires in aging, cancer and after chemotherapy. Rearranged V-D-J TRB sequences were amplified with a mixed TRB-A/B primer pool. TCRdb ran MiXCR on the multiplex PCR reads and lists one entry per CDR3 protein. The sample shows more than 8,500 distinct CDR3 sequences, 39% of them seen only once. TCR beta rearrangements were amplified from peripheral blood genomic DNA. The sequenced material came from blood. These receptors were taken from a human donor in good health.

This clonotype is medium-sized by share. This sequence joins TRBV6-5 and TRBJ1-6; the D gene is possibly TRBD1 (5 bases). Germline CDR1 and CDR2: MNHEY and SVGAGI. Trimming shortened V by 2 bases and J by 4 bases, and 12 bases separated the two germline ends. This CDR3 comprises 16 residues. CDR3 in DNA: TGTGCCAGCAGTTACGCGGGACGGCCATATAATTCACCCCTCCACTTT. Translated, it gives CASSYAGRPYNSPLHF.

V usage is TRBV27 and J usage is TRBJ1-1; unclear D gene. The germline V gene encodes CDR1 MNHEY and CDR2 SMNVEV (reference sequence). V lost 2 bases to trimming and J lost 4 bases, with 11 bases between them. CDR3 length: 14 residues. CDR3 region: CASSLSGRTTEAFF. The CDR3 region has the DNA TGTGCCAGCAGTTTAAGCGGCAGAACCACTGAAGCTTTCTTT.

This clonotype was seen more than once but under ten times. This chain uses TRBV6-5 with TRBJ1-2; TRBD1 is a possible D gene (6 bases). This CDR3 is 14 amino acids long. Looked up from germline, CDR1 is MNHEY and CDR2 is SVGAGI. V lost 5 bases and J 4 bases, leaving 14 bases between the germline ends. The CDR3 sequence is CASSDAGAGYGYTF. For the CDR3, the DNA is TGTGCCAGCAGTGACGCAGGGGCAGGCTATGGCTACACCTTC.

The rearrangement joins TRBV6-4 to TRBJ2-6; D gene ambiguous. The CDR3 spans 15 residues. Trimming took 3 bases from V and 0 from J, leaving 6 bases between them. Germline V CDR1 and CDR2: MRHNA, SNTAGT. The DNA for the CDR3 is TGTGCCAGCAGTGATAGTGTCTCTGGGGCCAACGTCCTGACTTTC. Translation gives CASSDSVSGANVLTF.

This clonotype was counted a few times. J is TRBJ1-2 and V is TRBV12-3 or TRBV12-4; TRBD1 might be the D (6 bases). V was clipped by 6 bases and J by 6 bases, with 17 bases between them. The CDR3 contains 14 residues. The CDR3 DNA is TGTGCCAGCAGGACCCTGGGGGGGCTAAATGGCTACACCTTC. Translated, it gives CASRTLGGLNGYTF.

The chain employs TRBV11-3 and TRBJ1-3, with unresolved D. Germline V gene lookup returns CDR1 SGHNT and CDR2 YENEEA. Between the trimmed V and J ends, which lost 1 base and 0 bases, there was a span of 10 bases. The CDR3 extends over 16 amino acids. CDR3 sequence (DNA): TGTGCCAGCAGCTTAGGCCCCGGGAGCTCTGGAAACACCATATATTTT. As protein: CASSLGPGSSGNTIYF.

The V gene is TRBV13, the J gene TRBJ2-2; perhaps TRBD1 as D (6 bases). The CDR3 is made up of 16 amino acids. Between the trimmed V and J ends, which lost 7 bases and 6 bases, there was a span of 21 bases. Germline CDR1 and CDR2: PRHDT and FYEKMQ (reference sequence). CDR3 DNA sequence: TGTGCCAGCACCTTTATCAGGGGCCGTTTGGCCGGGGAGCTGTTTTTT. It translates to CASTFIRGRLAGELFF.

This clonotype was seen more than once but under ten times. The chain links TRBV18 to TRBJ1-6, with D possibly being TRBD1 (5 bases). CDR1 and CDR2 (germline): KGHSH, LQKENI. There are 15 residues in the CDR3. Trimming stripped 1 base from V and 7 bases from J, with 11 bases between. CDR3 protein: CASSPLDSLNSPLHF. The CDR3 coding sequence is TGTGCCAGCTCACCACTTGACAGCCTGAATTCACCCCTCCACTTT.

The CDR3, as DNA: TGTGCCAGCAGTTCTGGGGGATGGGGGCTGAACACTGAAGCTTTCTTT. Translation gives CASSSGGWGLNTEAFF. V gene TRBV6-5 combines with J gene TRBJ1-1; perhaps TRBD1 as D (6 bases). Trimming removed 4 bases from V and 0 bases from J, with 15 bases in between. The CDR3 spans 16 residues. In germline, CDR1 is MNHEY, CDR2 SVGAGI.

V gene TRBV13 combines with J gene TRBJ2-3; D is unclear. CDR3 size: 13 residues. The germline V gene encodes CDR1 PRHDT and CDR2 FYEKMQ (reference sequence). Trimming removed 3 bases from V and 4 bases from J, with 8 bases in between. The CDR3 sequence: CASSFITADTQYF. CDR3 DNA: TGTGCCAGCAGCTTTATTACGGCAGATACGCAGTATTTT.

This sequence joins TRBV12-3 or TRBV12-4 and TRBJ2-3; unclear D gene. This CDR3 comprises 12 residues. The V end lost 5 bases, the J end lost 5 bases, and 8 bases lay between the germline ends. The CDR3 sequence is CASSTFIDTQYF. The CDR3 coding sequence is TGTGCCAGCAGTACCTTCATAGATACGCAGTATTTT.

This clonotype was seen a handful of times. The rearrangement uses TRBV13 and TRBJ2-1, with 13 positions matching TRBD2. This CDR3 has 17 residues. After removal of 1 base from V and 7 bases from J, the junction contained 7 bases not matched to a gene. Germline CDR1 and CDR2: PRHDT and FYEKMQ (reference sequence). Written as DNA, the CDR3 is TGTGCCAGCAGCTTAGTTCGACTAGCGGGAGGAAGGAATGAGCAGTTCTTC. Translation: CASSLVRLAGGRNEQFF.

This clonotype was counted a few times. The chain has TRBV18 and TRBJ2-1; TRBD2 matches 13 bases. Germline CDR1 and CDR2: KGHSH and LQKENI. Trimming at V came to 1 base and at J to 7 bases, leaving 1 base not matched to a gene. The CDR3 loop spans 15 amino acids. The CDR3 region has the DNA TGTGCCAGCTCACCACGACTAGCGGGAGGTAATGAGCAGTTCTTC. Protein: CASSPRLAGGNEQFF.

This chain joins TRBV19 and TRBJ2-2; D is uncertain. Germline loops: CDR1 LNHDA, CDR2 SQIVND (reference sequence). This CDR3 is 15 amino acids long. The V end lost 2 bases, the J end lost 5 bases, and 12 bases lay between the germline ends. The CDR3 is CASSIYRLKTGELFF. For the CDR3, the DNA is TGTGCCAGTAGTATATACAGACTTAAAACCGGGGAGCTGTTTTTT.

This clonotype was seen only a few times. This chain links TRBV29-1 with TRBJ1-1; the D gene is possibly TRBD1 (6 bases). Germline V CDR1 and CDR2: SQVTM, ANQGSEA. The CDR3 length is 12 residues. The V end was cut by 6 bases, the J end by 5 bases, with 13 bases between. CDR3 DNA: TGCAGCGTGGGGACACTGGGAACTGAAGCTTTCTTT. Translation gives CSVGTLGTEAFF.

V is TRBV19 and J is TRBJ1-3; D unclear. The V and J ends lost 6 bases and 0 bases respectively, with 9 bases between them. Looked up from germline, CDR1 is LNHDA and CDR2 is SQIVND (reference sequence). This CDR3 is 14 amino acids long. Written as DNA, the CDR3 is TGTGCCAGTAGGCAGACTAGCTCTGGAAACACCATATATTTT. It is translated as CASRQTSSGNTIYF.

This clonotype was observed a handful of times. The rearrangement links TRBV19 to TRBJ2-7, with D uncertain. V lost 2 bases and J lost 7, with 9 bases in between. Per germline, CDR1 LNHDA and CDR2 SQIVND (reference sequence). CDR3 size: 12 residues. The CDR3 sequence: CASSIRDREQYF. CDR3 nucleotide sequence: TGTGCCAGTAGTATAAGGGATCGGGAGCAGTACTTC. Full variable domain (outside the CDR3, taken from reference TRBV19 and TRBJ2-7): DGGITQSPKYLFRKEGQNVTLSCEQNLNHDAMYWYRQDPGQGLRLIYYSQIVNDFQKGDIAEGYSVSREKKESFPLTVTSAQKNPTAFYLCASSIRDREQYFGPGTRLTVT.

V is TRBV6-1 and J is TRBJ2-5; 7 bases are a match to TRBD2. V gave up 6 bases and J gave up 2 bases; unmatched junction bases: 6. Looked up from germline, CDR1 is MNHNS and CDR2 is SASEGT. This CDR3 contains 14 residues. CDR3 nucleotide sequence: TGTGCCAGCAGATGGCTAGCGGCACAAGAGACCCAGTACTTC. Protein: CASRWLAAQETQYF.

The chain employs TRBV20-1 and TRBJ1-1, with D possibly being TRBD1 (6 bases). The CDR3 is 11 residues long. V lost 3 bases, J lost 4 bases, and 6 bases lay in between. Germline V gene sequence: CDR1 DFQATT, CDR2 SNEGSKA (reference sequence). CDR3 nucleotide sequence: TGCAGTGCTAGCAGGGGCACTGAAGCTTTCTTT. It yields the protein CSASRGTEAFF.

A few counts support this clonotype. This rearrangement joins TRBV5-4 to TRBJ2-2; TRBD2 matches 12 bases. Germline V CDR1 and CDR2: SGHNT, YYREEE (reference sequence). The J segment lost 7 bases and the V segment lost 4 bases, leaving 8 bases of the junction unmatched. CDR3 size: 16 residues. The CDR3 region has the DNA TGTGCCAGCAGCCGAACTAGCGGGAGGCCAGTCGGGGAGCTGTTTTTT. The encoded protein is CASSRTSGRPVGELFF.

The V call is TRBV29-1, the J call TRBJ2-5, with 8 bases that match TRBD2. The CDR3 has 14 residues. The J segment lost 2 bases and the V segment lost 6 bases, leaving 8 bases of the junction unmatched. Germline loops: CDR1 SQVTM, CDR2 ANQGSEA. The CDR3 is CSVNQRESQETQYF. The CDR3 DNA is TGCAGCGTAAACCAGCGGGAGAGTCAAGAGACCCAGTACTTC.

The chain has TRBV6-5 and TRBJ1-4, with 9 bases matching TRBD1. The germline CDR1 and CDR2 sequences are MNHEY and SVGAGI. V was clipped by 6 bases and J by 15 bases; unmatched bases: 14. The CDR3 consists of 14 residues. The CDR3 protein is CASSRDRDLKVLFF. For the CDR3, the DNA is TGTGCCAGCAGCCGGGACAGGGACTTAAAAGTCTTGTTTTTT.

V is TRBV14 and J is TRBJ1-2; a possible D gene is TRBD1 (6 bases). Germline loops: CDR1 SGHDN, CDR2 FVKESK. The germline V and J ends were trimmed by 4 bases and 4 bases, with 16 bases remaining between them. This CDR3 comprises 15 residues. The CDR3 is CASSPQGPISYGYTF. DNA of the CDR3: TGTGCCAGCAGCCCACAGGGCCCCATATCCTATGGCTACACCTTC.

For the CDR3, the DNA is TGCAGTGCTAGAGTTACACAGAGCTCCTACGAGCAGTACTTC. This translates into CSARVTQSSYEQYF. The chain employs TRBV20-1 and TRBJ2-7; D remains ambiguous. Trimming removed 1 base at V and 0 bases at J, with 10 bases between. Germline V gene data show CDR1 as DFQATT and CDR2 as SNEGSKA (reference sequence). CDR3 length: 14 amino acids.

This CDR3 reads CASSRTSGSNEQYF. The CDR3 DNA follows: TGTGCCAGCAGTAGGACTAGCGGGAGTAACGAGCAGTACTTC. The chain combines TRBV5-4 with TRBJ2-7, with TRBD2 identical over 13 bases. Unmatched junction bases numbered 4, after V lost 5 bases and J lost 5 bases. CDR1 and CDR2 (germline): SGHNT, YYREEE (reference sequence). The CDR3 has 14 amino acids.

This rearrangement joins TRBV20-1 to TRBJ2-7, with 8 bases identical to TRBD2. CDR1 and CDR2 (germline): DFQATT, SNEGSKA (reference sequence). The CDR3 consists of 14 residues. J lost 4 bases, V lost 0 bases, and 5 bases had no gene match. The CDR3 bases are TGCAGTGCTAGAGACCGGACTAGCTGGTACGAGCAGTACTTC. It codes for CSARDRTSWYEQYF.

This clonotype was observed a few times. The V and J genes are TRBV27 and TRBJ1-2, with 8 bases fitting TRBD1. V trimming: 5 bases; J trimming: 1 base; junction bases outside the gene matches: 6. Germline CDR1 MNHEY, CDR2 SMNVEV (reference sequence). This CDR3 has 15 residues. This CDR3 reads CASSPGTGLNYGYTF. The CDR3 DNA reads TGTGCCAGCAGTCCCGGGACAGGCCTTAACTATGGCTACACCTTC.

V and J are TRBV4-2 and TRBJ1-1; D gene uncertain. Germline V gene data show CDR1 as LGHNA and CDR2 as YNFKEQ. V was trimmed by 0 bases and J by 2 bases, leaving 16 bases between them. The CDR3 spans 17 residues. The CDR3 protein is CASSQDQRSHYNTEAFF. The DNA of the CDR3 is TGTGCCAGCAGCCAAGATCAACGCTCACACTATAACACTGAAGCTTTCTTT.

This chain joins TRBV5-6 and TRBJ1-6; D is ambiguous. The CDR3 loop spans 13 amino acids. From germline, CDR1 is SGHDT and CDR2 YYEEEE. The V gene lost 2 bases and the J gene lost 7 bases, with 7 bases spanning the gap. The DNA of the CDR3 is TGTGCCAGCAGCTTACCCCTCAATTCACCCCTCCACTTT. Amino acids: CASSLPLNSPLHF.

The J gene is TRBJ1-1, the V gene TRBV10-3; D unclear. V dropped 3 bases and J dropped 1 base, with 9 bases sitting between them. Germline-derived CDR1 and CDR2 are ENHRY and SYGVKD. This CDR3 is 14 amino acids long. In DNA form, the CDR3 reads TGTGCCATCAGTGAAAAAGGCCCGAACACTGAAGCTTTCTTT. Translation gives CAISEKGPNTEAFF.